The clone carrying this T cell receptor beta chain has just a few counts. This specimen belongs to a study of T-cell reconstitution after alpha-beta-depleted transplantation in children. This CDR3 is 14 amino acids long. The ends were cut back, 6 bases at V and 0 bases at J, with 6 bases in the middle. CDR1 is SNHLY and CDR2 is FYNNEI in the germline V gene. TCRbeta library preparation incorporated unique molecular identifiers. TCRdb called the PCR reads again in MiXCR, with one record for every CDR3 protein. The sample consists of approximately 510,000 distinct CDR3 sequences, about a sixth of them appearing once.

The chain links TRBV2 to TRBJ1-6; D gene ambiguous. This sequence originates from a human donor who donated a stem cell graft to a child with acute lymphoblastic leukemia. Sequencing was performed on PBMCs from the stem cell graft donor, taken from the stem cell graft. The CDR3 DNA follows: TGTGCCAGCAGGGTGAGCTCCTATAATTCACCCCTCCACTTT. The encoded protein is CASRVSSYNSPLHF.